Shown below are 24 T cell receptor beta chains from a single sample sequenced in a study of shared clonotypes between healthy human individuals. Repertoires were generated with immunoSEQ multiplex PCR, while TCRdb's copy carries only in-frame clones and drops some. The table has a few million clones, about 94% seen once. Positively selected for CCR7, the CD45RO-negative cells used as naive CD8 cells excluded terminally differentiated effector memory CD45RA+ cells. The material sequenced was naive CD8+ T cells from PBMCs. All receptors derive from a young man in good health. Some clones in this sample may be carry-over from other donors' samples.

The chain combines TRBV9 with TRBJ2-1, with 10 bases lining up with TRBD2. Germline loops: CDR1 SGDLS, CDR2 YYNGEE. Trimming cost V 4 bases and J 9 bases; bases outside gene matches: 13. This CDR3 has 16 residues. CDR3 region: CASSSALAGEVGEQFF. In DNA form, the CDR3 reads TGTGCCAGCAGCTCCGCCCTAGCGGGAGAAGTAGGTGAGCAGTTCTTC.

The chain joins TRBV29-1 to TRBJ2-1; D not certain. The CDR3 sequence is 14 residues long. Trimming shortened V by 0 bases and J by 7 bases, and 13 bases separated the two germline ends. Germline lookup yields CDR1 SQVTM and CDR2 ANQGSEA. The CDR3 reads CSVEDPGMKNEQFF. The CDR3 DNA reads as TGCAGCGTTGAAGATCCTGGGATGAAAAATGAGCAGTTCTTC.

CDR3 loop: CATSAGGVNEQYF. The CDR3 region has the DNA TGTGCCACCTCGGCCGGAGGGGTAAACGAGCAGTACTTC. V usage is TRBV6-5 and J usage is TRBJ2-7; TRBD2 is a possible D gene (6 bases). The CDR3 runs 13 residues. CDR1 and CDR2 (germline): MNHEY, SVGAGI. Trimming removed 10 bases from V and 5 bases from J, with 18 bases in between.

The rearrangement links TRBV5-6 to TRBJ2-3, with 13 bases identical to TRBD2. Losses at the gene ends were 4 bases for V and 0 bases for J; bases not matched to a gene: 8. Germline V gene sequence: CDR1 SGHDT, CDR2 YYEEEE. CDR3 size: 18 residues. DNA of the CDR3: TGTGCCAGCAGCCCAACTAGCGGGAGGGCCCTCAGCACAGATACGCAGTATTTT. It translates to CASSPTSGRALSTDTQYF.

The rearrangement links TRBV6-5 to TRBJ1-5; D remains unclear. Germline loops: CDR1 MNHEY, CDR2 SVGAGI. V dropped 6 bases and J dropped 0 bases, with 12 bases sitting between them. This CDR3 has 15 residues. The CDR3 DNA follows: TGTGCCAGCAGAACAGCCCCCTATAGCAATCAGCCCCAGCATTTT. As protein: CASRTAPYSNQPQHF.

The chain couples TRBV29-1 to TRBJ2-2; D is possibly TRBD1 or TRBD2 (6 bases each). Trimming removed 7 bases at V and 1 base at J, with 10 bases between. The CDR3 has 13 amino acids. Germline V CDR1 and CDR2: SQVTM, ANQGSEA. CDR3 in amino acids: CSGEGGNTGELFF. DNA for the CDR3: TGCAGCGGAGAGGGGGGGAACACCGGGGAGCTGTTTTTT.

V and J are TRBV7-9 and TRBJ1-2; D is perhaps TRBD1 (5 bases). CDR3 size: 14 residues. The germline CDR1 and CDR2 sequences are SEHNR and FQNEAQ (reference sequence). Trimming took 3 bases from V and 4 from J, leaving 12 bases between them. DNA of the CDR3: TGTGCCAGCAGCTTTATGCAGGGCTTCTATGGCTACACCTTC. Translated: CASSFMQGFYGYTF.

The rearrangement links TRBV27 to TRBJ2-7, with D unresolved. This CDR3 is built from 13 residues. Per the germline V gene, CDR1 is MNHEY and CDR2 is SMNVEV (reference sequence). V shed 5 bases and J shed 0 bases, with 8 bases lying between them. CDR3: CASSPYSSYEQYF. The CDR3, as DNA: TGTGCCAGCAGTCCCTACTCCTCCTACGAGCAGTACTTC.

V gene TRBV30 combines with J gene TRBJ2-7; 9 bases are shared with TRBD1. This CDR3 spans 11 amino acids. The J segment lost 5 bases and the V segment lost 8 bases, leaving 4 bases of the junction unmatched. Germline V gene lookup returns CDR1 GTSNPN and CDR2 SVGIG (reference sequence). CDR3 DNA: TGTGCCGAGGACAGGGGCAACGAGCAGTACTTC. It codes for CAEDRGNEQYF.

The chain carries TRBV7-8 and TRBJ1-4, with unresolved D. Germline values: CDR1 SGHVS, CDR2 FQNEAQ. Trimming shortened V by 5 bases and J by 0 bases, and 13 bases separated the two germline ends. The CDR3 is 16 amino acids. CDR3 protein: CASSLGRRATNEKLFF. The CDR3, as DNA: TGTGCCAGCAGCCTGGGCCGCCGGGCAACTAATGAAAAACTGTTTTTT.

This chain's CDR3 is CASSSRTYYYTF. Here the CDR3 DNA reads TGTGCCAGCAGCTCCCGGACTTATTACTACACCTTC. J is TRBJ1-2 and V is TRBV9, with D unclear. CDR3 size: 12 residues. The V gene's germline CDR1 is SGDLS and CDR2 YYNGEE. Between the trimmed V and J ends, which lost 4 bases and 10 bases, there was a span of 14 bases.

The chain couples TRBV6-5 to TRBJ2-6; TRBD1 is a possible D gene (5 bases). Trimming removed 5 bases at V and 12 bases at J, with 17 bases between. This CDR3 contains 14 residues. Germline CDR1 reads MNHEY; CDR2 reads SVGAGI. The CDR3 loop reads CASSPPFDSSVLTF. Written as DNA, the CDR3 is TGTGCCAGCAGTCCCCCTTTCGACAGTTCCGTCCTGACTTTC.

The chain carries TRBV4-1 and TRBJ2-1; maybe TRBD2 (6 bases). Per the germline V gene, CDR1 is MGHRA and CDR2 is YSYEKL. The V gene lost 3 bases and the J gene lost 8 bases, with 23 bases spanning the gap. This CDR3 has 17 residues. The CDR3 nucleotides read TGCGCCAGCAGCCATCCCCATACGGGACTCCAGGGCGATGAGCAGTTCTTC. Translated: CASSHPHTGLQGDEQFF.

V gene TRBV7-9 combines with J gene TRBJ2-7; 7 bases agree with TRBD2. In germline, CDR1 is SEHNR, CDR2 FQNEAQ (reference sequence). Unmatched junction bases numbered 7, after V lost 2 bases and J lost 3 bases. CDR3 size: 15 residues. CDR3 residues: CASSLWSSSGYEQYF. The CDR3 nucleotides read TGTGCCAGCAGCTTATGGTCGTCTAGCGGCTACGAGCAGTACTTC.

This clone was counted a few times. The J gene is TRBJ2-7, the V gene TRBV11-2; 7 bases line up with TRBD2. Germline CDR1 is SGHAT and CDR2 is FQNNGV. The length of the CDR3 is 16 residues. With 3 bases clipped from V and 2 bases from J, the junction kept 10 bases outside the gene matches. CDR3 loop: CASSFVIAGPTYEQYF. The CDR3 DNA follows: TGTGCCAGCAGCTTCGTAATAGCGGGCCCTACCTACGAGCAGTACTTC.

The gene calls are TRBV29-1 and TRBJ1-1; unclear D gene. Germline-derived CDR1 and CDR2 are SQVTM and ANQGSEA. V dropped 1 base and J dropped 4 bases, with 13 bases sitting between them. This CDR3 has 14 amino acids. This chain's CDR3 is CSVEGESGRTEAFF. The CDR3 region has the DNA TGCAGCGTTGAAGGAGAGAGCGGCCGCACTGAAGCTTTCTTT.

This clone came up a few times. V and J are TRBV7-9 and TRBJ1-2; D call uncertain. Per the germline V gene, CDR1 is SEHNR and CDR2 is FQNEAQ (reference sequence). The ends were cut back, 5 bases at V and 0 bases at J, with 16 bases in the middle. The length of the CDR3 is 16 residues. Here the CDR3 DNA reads TGTGCCAGCAGCCCCGTCGACCGTCTACCTAACTATGGCTACACCTTC. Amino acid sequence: CASSPVDRLPNYGYTF.

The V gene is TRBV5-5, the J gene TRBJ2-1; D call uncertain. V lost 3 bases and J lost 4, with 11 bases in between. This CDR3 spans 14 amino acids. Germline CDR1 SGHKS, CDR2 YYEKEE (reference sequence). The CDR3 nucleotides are TGTGCCAGCAGCTCCAACGATGAGTACAATGAGCAGTTCTTC. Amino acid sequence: CASSSNDEYNEQFF.

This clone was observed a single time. The CDR3 protein is CASSSRGQNTEAFF. CDR3 DNA: TGTGCCAGCAGCTCCAGGGGTCAAAACACTGAAGCTTTCTTT. The J gene is TRBJ1-1, the V gene TRBV7-6; D perhaps matches TRBD1 (6 bases). The CDR3 runs 14 residues. The ends were cut back, 4 bases at V and 2 bases at J, with 11 bases in the middle. Germline CDR1 reads SGHVS; CDR2 reads FNYEAQ.

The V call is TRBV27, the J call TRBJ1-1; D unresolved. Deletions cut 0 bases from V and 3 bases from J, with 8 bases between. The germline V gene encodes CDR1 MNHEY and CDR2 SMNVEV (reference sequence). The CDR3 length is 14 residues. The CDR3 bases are TGTGCCAGCAGTTTATCCGGGTACGACACTGAAGCTTTCTTT. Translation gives CASSLSGYDTEAFF.

The CDR3 spells CASTSMRTGELFF. The CDR3 coding sequence is TGTGCCAGCACCTCCATGAGAACCGGGGAGCTGTTTTTT. The chain carries TRBV6-5 and TRBJ2-2; D is unresolved. The V gene's germline CDR1 is MNHEY and CDR2 SVGAGI. The V and J ends lost 7 bases and 5 bases respectively, with 11 bases between them. The CDR3 is 13 residues long.

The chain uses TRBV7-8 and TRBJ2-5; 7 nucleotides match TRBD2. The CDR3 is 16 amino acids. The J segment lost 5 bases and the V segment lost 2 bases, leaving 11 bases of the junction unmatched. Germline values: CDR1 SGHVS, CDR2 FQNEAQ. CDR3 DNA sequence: TGTGCCAGCAGCTTAACTCTTGCGGGAGTGTGGGAGACCCAGTACTTC. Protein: CASSLTLAGVWETQYF.

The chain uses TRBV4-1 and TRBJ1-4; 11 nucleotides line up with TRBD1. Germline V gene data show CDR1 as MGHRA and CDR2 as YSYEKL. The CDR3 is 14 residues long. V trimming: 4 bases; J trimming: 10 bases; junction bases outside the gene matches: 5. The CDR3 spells CASSPDRGPGKLFF. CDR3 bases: TGCGCCAGCAGCCCGGACAGGGGGCCAGGAAAACTGTTTTTT.

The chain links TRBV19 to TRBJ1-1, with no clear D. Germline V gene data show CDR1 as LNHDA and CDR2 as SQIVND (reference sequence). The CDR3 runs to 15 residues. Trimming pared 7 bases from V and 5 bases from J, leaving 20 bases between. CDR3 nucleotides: TGTGCCAGTACCTCCATCATCTTACACACTACTGAAGCTTTCTTT. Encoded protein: CASTSIILHTTEAFF.